This is a list of T cell receptor beta chains from one sample in a study of OX40 agonist ivuxolimab in advanced cancers. The method was immunoSEQ multiplex PCR; TCRdb's version includes in-frame clones alone and lacks a portion of them. The table lists over 20,000 clones, roughly 80% of them singletons, with around 31% in the top ten. Sequences were derived from CD4+ or CD8+ T cells sorted from blood, sampled in a trial of the OX40 agonist ivuxolimab. These receptor sequences come from an adult with an advanced solid tumor such as melanoma, head and neck, liver or kidney cancer. Each CDR3 is given with its conserved first and last residue. D genes are given only for firm matches. Clone size is given for some rows only: seen once, a few or many times, or a class if the clone is expanded.

d_call: -; clone_size: once; v_call: TRBV10-3; j_call: TRBJ2-7; cdr3_aa: CAISESIKGEQYF; cdr3_nt: TGTGCCATCAGTGAGTCGATTAAGGGCGAGCAGTACTTC
d_call: -; clone_size: -; v_call: TRBV4-1; j_call: TRBJ1-1; cdr3_aa: CASSHGFTEAFF; cdr3_nt: TGCGCCAGCAGCCACGGATTTACTGAAGCTTTCTTT
d_call: TRBD1; clone_size: once; v_call: TRBV6-9; j_call: TRBJ1-2; cdr3_aa: CAIPAGTDANYGYTF; cdr3_nt: TGTGCCATCCCGGCTGGGACAGACGCTAACTATGGCTACACCTTC
d_call: TRBD2; clone_size: once; v_call: TRBV5-1; j_call: TRBJ2-1; cdr3_aa: CASSRPPSGAEYNEQFF; cdr3_nt: TGCGCCAGCAGCCGTCCCCCTAGCGGGGCCGAATACAATGAGCAGTTCTTC
d_call: -; clone_size: -; v_call: TRBV9; j_call: TRBJ2-3; cdr3_aa: CASSVDQGRDTQYF; cdr3_nt: TGTGCCAGCAGCGTAGACCAGGGAAGAGATACGCAGTATTTT
d_call: -; clone_size: -; v_call: TRBV5-1; j_call: TRBJ1-1; cdr3_aa: CASSRDLNTEAFF; cdr3_nt: TGCGCCAGCAGCCGCGACCTGAACACTGAAGCTTTCTTT
d_call: -; clone_size: -; v_call: TRBV27; j_call: TRBJ2-7; cdr3_aa: CASSSSWGQRAYEQYF; cdr3_nt: TGTGCCAGCAGTAGCTCCTGGGGGCAGAGGGCCTACGAGCAGTACTTC
d_call: -; clone_size: once; v_call: TRBV7-8; j_call: TRBJ1-6; cdr3_aa: CASSLEWAGRVDNSPLHF; cdr3_nt: TGTGCCAGCAGCTTAGAGTGGGCCGGCCGTGTGGATAATTCACCCCTCCACTTT
d_call: -; clone_size: -; v_call: TRBV7-9; j_call: TRBJ1-2; cdr3_aa: CASSLKVGYGYTF; cdr3_nt: TGTGCCAGCAGCTTAAAGGTCGGCTATGGCTACACCTTC
d_call: TRBD2; clone_size: -; v_call: TRBV6-1; j_call: TRBJ2-7; cdr3_aa: CASSELFREGSYEQYF; cdr3_nt: TGTGCCAGCAGTGAATTATTCCGGGAGGGCTCCTACGAGCAGTACTTC
d_call: -; clone_size: -; v_call: TRBV7-2; j_call: TRBJ2-2; cdr3_aa: CASSLNRPTGELFF; cdr3_nt: TGTGCCAGCAGCTTGAACAGACCCACCGGGGAGCTGTTTTTT
d_call: -; clone_size: -; v_call: TRBV28; j_call: TRBJ1-5; cdr3_aa: CASSFVPGGNQPQHF; cdr3_nt: TGTGCCAGCAGTTTCGTCCCAGGCGGCAATCAGCCCCAGCATTTT
d_call: TRBD2; clone_size: -; v_call: TRBV7-2; j_call: TRBJ2-1; cdr3_aa: CASSTTSGGYNNEQFF; cdr3_nt: TGTGCCAGCAGCACTACTAGCGGGGGCTACAACAATGAGCAGTTCTTC
d_call: -; clone_size: -; v_call: TRBV5-1; j_call: TRBJ2-7; cdr3_aa: CASSLGPDNSYEQYF; cdr3_nt: TGCGCCAGCAGCTTGGGGCCAGACAACTCCTACGAGCAGTACTTC
d_call: TRBD2; clone_size: -; v_call: TRBV7-9; j_call: TRBJ2-1; cdr3_aa: CASRPGGAASYNEQFF; cdr3_nt: TGTGCCAGCAGGCCCGGGGGGGCAGCATCCTACAATGAGCAGTTCTTC
d_call: -; clone_size: -; v_call: TRBV15; j_call: TRBJ2-7; cdr3_aa: CATSRDLDSDSYEQYF; cdr3_nt: TGTGCCACCAGCAGAGATCTCGACAGTGACTCCTACGAGCAGTACTTC
d_call: TRBD2; clone_size: -; v_call: TRBV6-4; j_call: TRBJ2-3; cdr3_aa: CASSDSQREGQSDTQYF; cdr3_nt: TGTGCCAGCAGTGACTCCCAGCGGGAGGGCCAGTCAGATACGCAGTATTTT
d_call: -; clone_size: -; v_call: TRBV6-1; j_call: TRBJ2-7; cdr3_aa: CASNDSPYEQYF; cdr3_nt: TGTGCCAGCAACGACAGCCCCTACGAGCAGTACTTC
d_call: -; clone_size: -; v_call: TRBV13; j_call: TRBJ2-3; cdr3_aa: CASSIGRSSSTDTQYF; cdr3_nt: TGTGCCAGCAGCATCGGACGGAGTTCTAGCACAGATACGCAGTATTTT
d_call: -; clone_size: -; v_call: TRBV11-2; j_call: TRBJ2-7; cdr3_aa: CASSLGGDAYEQYF; cdr3_nt: TGTGCCAGCAGCTTAGGTGGGGATGCCTACGAGCAGTACTTC
d_call: -; clone_size: once; v_call: TRBV9; j_call: TRBJ1-4; cdr3_aa: CASSADGATNEKLFF; cdr3_nt: TGTGCCAGCAGCGCCGACGGCGCAACTAATGAAAAACTGTTTTTT
d_call: -; clone_size: -; v_call: TRBV11-2; j_call: TRBJ2-7; cdr3_aa: CASKPSGTSPYEQYF; cdr3_nt: TGTGCCAGCAAACCCTCAGGGACGTCCCCCTACGAGCAGTACTTC
d_call: TRBD2; clone_size: -; v_call: TRBV4-1; j_call: TRBJ2-1; cdr3_aa: CASSQVPSGGPLYNEQFF; cdr3_nt: TGCGCCAGCAGCCAAGTACCTAGCGGGGGACCACTTTACAATGAGCAGTTCTTC
d_call: TRBD1; clone_size: -; v_call: TRBV5-1; j_call: TRBJ2-7; cdr3_aa: CASSWTGVEQYF; cdr3_nt: TGCGCCAGCAGCTGGACAGGGGTAGAGCAGTACTTC
d_call: -; clone_size: -; v_call: TRBV9; j_call: TRBJ1-1; cdr3_aa: CASSVGSAGRTEAFF; cdr3_nt: TGTGCCAGCAGCGTAGGTTCGGCAGGTCGCACTGAAGCTTTCTTT
d_call: TRBD2; clone_size: -; v_call: TRBV28; j_call: TRBJ2-7; cdr3_aa: CASSLTGSGDEQYF; cdr3_nt: TGTGCCAGCAGTTTAACCGGGAGCGGGGATGAGCAGTACTTC
d_call: -; clone_size: -; v_call: TRBV6-6; j_call: TRBJ1-4; cdr3_aa: CASSLGQAWGKLFF; cdr3_nt: TGTGCCAGCAGCCTCGGTCAGGCTTGGGGTAAACTGTTTTTT
d_call: -; clone_size: large; v_call: TRBV25-1; j_call: TRBJ1-1; cdr3_aa: CASSPRGTEAFF; cdr3_nt: TGTGCCAGCAGTCCTCGGGGGACTGAAGCTTTCTTT
d_call: -; clone_size: -; v_call: TRBV29-1; j_call: TRBJ2-7; cdr3_aa: CSGGSSYEQYF; cdr3_nt: TGCAGCGGTGGGAGTAGCTACGAGCAGTACTTC
d_call: TRBD1; clone_size: -; v_call: TRBV6-5; j_call: TRBJ1-3; cdr3_aa: CASSNTGGSGNTIYF; cdr3_nt: TGTGCCAGCAGTAACACAGGGGGCTCTGGAAACACCATATATTTT
d_call: -; clone_size: -; v_call: TRBV9; j_call: TRBJ2-7; cdr3_aa: CASSVEGSSYEQYF; cdr3_nt: TGTGCCAGCAGCGTAGAGGGCAGCTCCTACGAGCAGTACTTC
d_call: -; clone_size: few; v_call: TRBV28; j_call: TRBJ2-3; cdr3_aa: CAGGGGPTGQGRLTDTQYF; cdr3_nt: TGTGCCGGAGGGGGGGGACCTACCGGACAGGGACGTCTCACAGATACGCAGTATTTT
d_call: -; clone_size: few; v_call: TRBV5-6; j_call: TRBJ2-7; cdr3_aa: CASSFSLLGYEQYF; cdr3_nt: TGTGCCAGCAGCTTTAGTCTCCTGGGCTACGAGCAGTACTTC
d_call: -; clone_size: few; v_call: TRBV7-9; j_call: TRBJ2-7; cdr3_aa: CASSFDRTSYEQYF; cdr3_nt: TGTGCCAGCAGCTTCGACAGGACCTCCTACGAGCAGTACTTC
d_call: -; clone_size: many; v_call: TRBV4-2; j_call: TRBJ2-5; cdr3_aa: CASSQTSAGKETQYF; cdr3_nt: TGTGCCAGCAGCCAAACGTCGGCTGGGAAAGAGACCCAGTACTTC
d_call: -; clone_size: -; v_call: TRBV27; j_call: TRBJ1-4; cdr3_aa: CASSFSGRWGEKLFF; cdr3_nt: TGTGCCAGCAGTTTTTCCGGGAGGTGGGGCGAAAAACTGTTTTTT
d_call: -; clone_size: -; v_call: TRBV4-1; j_call: TRBJ2-7; cdr3_aa: CASSQGKGTYEQYF; cdr3_nt: TGCGCCAGCAGCCAAGGAAAGGGAACCTACGAGCAGTACTTC
d_call: TRBD1; clone_size: -; v_call: TRBV9; j_call: TRBJ2-4; cdr3_aa: CASSASGTGGLGF; cdr3_nt: TGTGCCAGCAGCGCCTCCGGGACAGGGGGACTAGGGTTC
d_call: -; clone_size: many; v_call: TRBV11-3; j_call: TRBJ2-5; cdr3_aa: CASSARGSGETQYF; cdr3_nt: TGTGCCAGCAGCGCCAGGGGTTCGGGAGAGACCCAGTACTTC
d_call: TRBD2; clone_size: -; v_call: TRBV9; j_call: TRBJ2-3; cdr3_aa: CASSLSGGATDTQYF; cdr3_nt: TGTGCCAGCAGCCTCTCCGGGGGGGCCACAGATACGCAGTATTTT